The 26 T cell receptor beta chains given below trace back to one sample, sequenced in a study of cytomegalovirus exposure and HLA in healthy donors. In the PCR, 60 Vbeta and 13 Jbeta primers were used. The protocol was immunoSEQ multiplex PCR, while the TCRdb copy is restricted to in-frame clones and leaves out a portion. Among about 180,000 clones listed, around 77% were seen once. The sample was PBMCs. These receptors came from a man in his sixties in good health and CMV-seronegative.

V gene TRBV27 combines with J gene TRBJ1-1; D possibly corresponds to TRBD1 (6 bases). The germline V and J ends were trimmed by 5 bases and 0 bases, with 13 bases remaining between them. CDR1 and CDR2 from the germline V gene are MNHEY and SMNVEV (reference sequence). The CDR3 totals 15 residues. DNA for the CDR3: TGTGCCAGCAGTCCATGGGGGGGCGTGAACACTGAAGCTTTCTTT. This codes for CASSPWGGVNTEAFF.

The chain uses TRBV28 and TRBJ2-2; 14 nucleotides agree with TRBD2. Germline CDR1 MDHEN, CDR2 SYDVKM. The V segment lost 4 bases and the J segment 5 bases; nucleotides outside the gene matches: 12. The CDR3 contains 19 residues. DNA for the CDR3: TGTGCCAGCAGTTCACCCGGGACTAGCGGGAGCGTGGGAACCGGGGAGCTGTTTTTT. This gives the protein CASSSPGTSGSVGTGELFF.

This chain uses TRBV10-3 with TRBJ1-5, with 11 bases lining up with TRBD1. V was clipped by 10 bases and J by 3 bases; unmatched bases: 11. The CDR3 runs to 16 residues. Germline loops: CDR1 ENHRY, CDR2 SYGVKD. The CDR3 DNA reads TGTGCCACCCGAATTGGGACAGGGGGTGACAATCAGCCCCAGCATTTT. Amino acids: CATRIGTGGDNQPQHF.

This rearrangement joins TRBV7-9 to TRBJ1-2; weak D call: TRBD1 (6 bases). Trimming shortened V by 3 bases and J by 6 bases, and 14 bases separated the two germline ends. Germline lookup yields CDR1 SEHNR and CDR2 FQNEAQ (reference sequence). The CDR3 loop spans 14 amino acids. CDR3 DNA: TGTGCCAGCAGCTTGGGGCAGGGGTCCCATGGCTACACCTTC. It yields the protein CASSLGQGSHGYTF.

The chain links TRBV11-3 to TRBJ1-1, with TRBD1 matching 8 bases. The CDR3 is 14 amino acids. Germline V lookup: CDR1 SGHNT, CDR2 YENEEA. With V trimmed by 8 bases and J by 4 bases, 9 bases remained unmatched. The CDR3, as DNA: TGTGCCAGCTCCCCGACAGGGGATGGCACTGAAGCTTTCTTT. This codes for CASSPTGDGTEAFF.

The rearrangement links TRBV5-1 to TRBJ2-7; the match to TRBD1 covers 12 bases. V lost 3 bases, J lost 7 bases, and 17 bases stayed unmatched. The CDR3 loop spans 18 amino acids. Per germline, CDR1 SGHRS and CDR2 YFSETQ. The CDR3 DNA reads TGCGCCAGCAGCTCAGCCGGGACAGGGGGCAAAGGTTTCTGGGAGCAGTACTTC. The encoded protein is CASSSAGTGGKGFWEQYF.

This clone was recorded only once. The J gene is TRBJ2-7, the V gene TRBV5-4, with 8 bases fitting TRBD2. This CDR3 has 15 residues. The germline V gene encodes CDR1 SGHNT and CDR2 YYREEE (reference sequence). Trimming took 10 bases from V and 0 from J; bases not matched to a gene: 12. CDR3: CAGGHGGASSYEQYF. CDR3 nucleotides: TGTGCCGGCGGGCACGGGGGGGCGAGCTCCTACGAGCAGTACTTC.

The chain carries TRBV5-1 and TRBJ2-7; D call uncertain. The CDR3 is made up of 14 amino acids. Trimming stripped 0 bases from V and 0 bases from J, with 7 bases between. The germline V gene has CDR1 SGHRS and CDR2 YFSETQ. The CDR3 sequence: CASSLDGPSYEQYF. CDR3 DNA: TGCGCCAGCAGCTTGGATGGGCCCTCCTACGAGCAGTACTTC.

The chain employs TRBV4-1 and TRBJ1-3; TRBD1 is a possible D gene (6 bases). Germline CDR1 MGHRA, CDR2 YSYEKL. V lost 1 base, J lost 4 bases, and 11 bases lay in between. The CDR3 is 15 amino acids. CDR3 sequence reads: CASSQGNREGNTIYF. The CDR3 region has the DNA TGCGCCAGCAGCCAAGGGAACAGGGAAGGAAACACCATATATTTT.

This rearrangement joins TRBV25-1 to TRBJ1-5; 8 bases are shared with TRBD1. The J segment lost 5 bases and the V segment lost 2 bases, leaving 5 bases of the junction unmatched. The CDR3 runs to 15 residues. Germline CDR1 reads MGHDK; CDR2 reads SYGVNS. The CDR3 protein is CASSEGDRTHQPQHF. The CDR3 DNA is TGTGCCAGCAGTGAAGGGGACAGGACCCATCAGCCCCAGCATTTT. The variable domain in full, completed from reference TRBV25-1 and TRBJ1-5, reads EADIYQTPRYLVIGTGKKITLECSQTMGHDKMYWYQQDPGMELHLIHYSYGVNSTEKGDLSSESTVSRIRTEHFPLTLESARPSHTSQYLCASSEGDRTHQPQHFGDGTRLSIL.

The chain uses TRBV6-5 and TRBJ2-3; D is perhaps TRBD1 (7 bases). Germline CDR1 reads MNHEY; CDR2 reads SVGAGI. Trimming cost V 4 bases and J 3 bases, with 17 bases left between them. The CDR3 contains 16 residues. CDR3: CASSSSYRGGTDTQYF. The DNA for the CDR3 is TGTGCCAGCAGTTCCTCCTACAGGGGAGGAACAGATACGCAGTATTTT.

This sequence joins TRBV19 and TRBJ2-5, with TRBD2 identical over 7 bases. Germline V gene data show CDR1 as LNHDA and CDR2 as SQIVND (reference sequence). The CDR3 length is 12 residues. The junction had 2 bases not matched to a gene; V was cut back by 7 bases and J by 3 bases. The CDR3 sequence is CASKGLEETQYF. Written as DNA, the CDR3 is TGTGCCAGTAAAGGACTAGAAGAGACCCAGTACTTC.

The chain has TRBV7-6 and TRBJ1-1; D perhaps matches TRBD1 (5 bases). This CDR3 contains 18 residues. CDR1 is SGHVS, CDR2 FNYEAQ, per germline. The germline V and J ends were trimmed by 1 base and 7 bases, with 25 bases remaining between them. CDR3 in amino acids: CASSLVSGSLSFLGEAFF. The CDR3 nucleotides are TGTGCCAGCAGCTTAGTGTCAGGGTCTTTAAGTTTCTTGGGTGAAGCTTTCTTT.

The chain carries TRBV7-6 and TRBJ1-6; a possible D gene is TRBD1 (6 bases). The CDR3 totals 15 residues. Trimming shortened V by 1 base and J by 6 bases, and 10 bases separated the two germline ends. Germline V gene data show CDR1 as SGHVS and CDR2 as FNYEAQ. This CDR3 reads CASSLVPGVNSPLHF. The CDR3 region has the DNA TGTGCCAGCAGCTTAGTTCCAGGGGTTAATTCACCCCTCCACTTT.

J is TRBJ2-3 and V is TRBV27; 9 bases align to TRBD1. V was clipped by 5 bases and J by 3 bases; unmatched bases: 9. The V gene's germline CDR1 is MNHEY and CDR2 SMNVEV (reference sequence). The CDR3 totals 16 residues. The CDR3 nucleotides are TGTGCCAGCAGTCTTCGCTCCGGGACAGGGACAGATACGCAGTATTTT. It specifies CASSLRSGTGTDTQYF.

This clone was observed a handful of times. At one boundary the junction diverges from the germline segment, which might be a read error. This chain connects TRBV7-6 to TRBJ1-6, with a weak D call TRBD1 (6 bases). This CDR3 spans 13 amino acids. The germline V gene encodes CDR1 SGHVS and CDR2 FNYEAQ. The CDR3 reads CASNLGGNSPLNF. Written as DNA, the CDR3 is TGTGCCAGCAACCTAGGGGGTAATTCACCCCTCAACTTT. The full variable domain, in which reference TRBV7-6 and TRBJ1-6 provide the parts outside the CDR3, is GAGVSQSPRYKVTKRGQDVALRCDPISGHVSLYWYRQALGQGPEFLTYFNYEAQQDKSGLPNDRFSAERPEGSISTLTIQRTEQRDSAMYRCASNLGGNSPLNFGNGTRLTVT.

The V and J genes are TRBV9 and TRBJ2-1, with 7 bases matching TRBD2. J gave up 8 bases and V 0 bases, and 8 bases lay outside the gene matches. The CDR3 is 15 residues long. Germline values: CDR1 SGDLS, CDR2 YYNGEE. The CDR3 sequence is CASSVEGGRWDEQFF. The CDR3 DNA reads as TGTGCCAGCAGCGTAGAGGGCGGGAGATGGGATGAGCAGTTCTTC.

The rearrangement joins TRBV28 to TRBJ2-7, with 9 nucleotides matching TRBD1. The CDR3 has 13 residues. Germline assignment: CDR1 MDHEN and CDR2 SYDVKM. The V and J ends lost 4 bases and 6 bases, in that order; junction bases with no gene match: 4. The CDR3 sequence: CASSSGTGSEQYF. Written as DNA, the CDR3 is TGTGCCAGCAGTTCCGGGACAGGGAGCGAGCAGTACTTC.

This chain uses TRBV19 with TRBJ1-4; tentative D call: TRBD1 (6 bases). Deletions cut 5 bases from V and 0 bases from J, with 19 bases between. The germline CDR1 and CDR2 sequences are LNHDA and SQIVND (reference sequence). The CDR3 runs to 18 residues. CDR3 sequence reads: CASSPLGGGIATNEKLFF. DNA of the CDR3: TGTGCCAGTAGTCCCCTCGGGGGGGGCATCGCAACTAATGAAAAACTGTTTTTT. Variable domain in full (rest from reference TRBV19 and TRBJ1-4): DGGITQSPKYLFRKEGQNVTLSCEQNLNHDAMYWYRQDPGQGLRLIYYSQIVNDFQKGDIAEGYSVSREKKESFPLTVTSAQKNPTAFYLCASSPLGGGIATNEKLFFGSGTQLSVL.

This chain uses TRBV6-1 with TRBJ2-7; maybe TRBD2 (7 bases). The CDR3 is made up of 14 amino acids. The germline V and J ends were trimmed by 7 bases and 2 bases, with 15 bases remaining between them. The germline V gene has CDR1 MNHNS and CDR2 SASEGT. The CDR3 coding sequence is TGTGCCAGCATCAACGGGGGGCTTCCCTACGAGCAGTACTTC. Protein: CASINGGLPYEQYF.

CDR3 DNA sequence: TGTGCCAGTAGGGAAGGGAGGGGCAATCAGCCCCAGCATTTT. Translation: CASREGRGNQPQHF. V gene TRBV19 combines with J gene TRBJ1-5; no firm D call. The CDR3 spans 14 residues. V was pared by 6 bases and J by 2 bases, with 11 bases between. CDR1 is LNHDA and CDR2 is SQIVND in the germline V gene (reference sequence).

This chain links TRBV19 with TRBJ1-1, with 10 bases aligning to TRBD1. The germline gives CDR1 LNHDA, CDR2 SQIVND (reference sequence). J was trimmed by 4 bases and V by 5 bases; bases with no gene match: 7. The CDR3 covers 15 residues. The CDR3 nucleotides read TGTGCCAGTAGTCCCACGACAGGGGGCTCCACTGAAGCTTTCTTT. This gives the protein CASSPTTGGSTEAFF.

CDR3 loop: CASSRGASGANVLTF. CDR3 bases: TGTGCCAGCAGCCGGGGGGCCTCTGGGGCCAACGTCCTGACTTTC. This chain uses TRBV7-2 with TRBJ2-6, with a possible D match to TRBD2 (7 bases). V lost 5 bases and J 0 bases, leaving 8 bases between the germline ends. CDR3 length equals 15 residues. Germline V gene sequence: CDR1 SGHTA, CDR2 FQGNSA. Full variable domain (missing parts from reference TRBV7-2 and TRBJ2-6): GAGVSQSPSNKVTEKGKDVELRCDPISGHTALYWYRQSLGQGLEFLIYFQGNSAPDKSGLPSDRFSAERTGGSVSTLTIQRTQQEDSAVYLCASSRGASGANVLTFGAGSRLTVL.

This clone was seen only a few times. J is TRBJ1-2 and V is TRBV5-1, with 9 positions matching TRBD1. The ends lost 4 bases at V and 4 bases at J; junction bases unmatched: 8. The CDR3 is 15 residues long. Germline V gene sequence: CDR1 SGHRS, CDR2 YFSETQ. The CDR3, as DNA: TGCGCCAGCAGCCCCGGGGGGACAGGGTCCTATGGCTACACCTTC. Amino acid sequence: CASSPGGTGSYGYTF.

V usage is TRBV2 and J usage is TRBJ1-2; TRBD1 aligns across 10 bases. The V segment lost 5 bases and the J segment 5 bases; nucleotides outside the gene matches: 14. CDR1 SNHLY and CDR2 FYNNEI come from the germline V gene. The CDR3 runs to 17 residues. In DNA, the CDR3 is TGTGCCAGCAGTCGACAGGGGGCGAGAGCCTCGGGGTATGGCTACACCTTC. As protein: CASSRQGARASGYGYTF.

This rearrangement joins TRBV5-1 to TRBJ2-7, with TRBD1 identical over 8 bases. Germline assignment: CDR1 SGHRS and CDR2 YFSETQ. The J segment lost 1 base and the V segment lost 0 bases, leaving 3 bases of the junction unmatched. The CDR3 spans 15 residues. The CDR3 here is CASSLVGTGSYEQYF. DNA for the CDR3: TGCGCCAGCAGCTTGGTAGGGACAGGATCCTACGAGCAGTACTTC.